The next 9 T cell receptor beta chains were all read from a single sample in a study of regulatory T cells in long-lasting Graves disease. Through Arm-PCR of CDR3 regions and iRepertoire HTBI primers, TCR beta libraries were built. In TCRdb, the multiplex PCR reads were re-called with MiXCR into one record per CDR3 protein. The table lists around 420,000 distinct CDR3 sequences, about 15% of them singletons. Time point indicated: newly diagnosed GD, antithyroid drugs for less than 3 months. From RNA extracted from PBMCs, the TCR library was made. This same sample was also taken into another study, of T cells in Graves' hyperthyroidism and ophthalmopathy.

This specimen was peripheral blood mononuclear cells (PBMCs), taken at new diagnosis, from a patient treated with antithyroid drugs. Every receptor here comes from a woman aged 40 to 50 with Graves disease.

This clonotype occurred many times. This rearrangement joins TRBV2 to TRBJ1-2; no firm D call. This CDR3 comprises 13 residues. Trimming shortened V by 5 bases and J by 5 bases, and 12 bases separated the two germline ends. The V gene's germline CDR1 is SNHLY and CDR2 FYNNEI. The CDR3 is CASSRTETYGYTF. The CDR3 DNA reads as TGTGCCAGCAGTAGGACGGAGACATATGGCTACACCTTC.

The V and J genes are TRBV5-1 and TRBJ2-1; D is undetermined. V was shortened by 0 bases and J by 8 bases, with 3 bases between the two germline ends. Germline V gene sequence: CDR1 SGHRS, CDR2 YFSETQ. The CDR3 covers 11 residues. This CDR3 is CASSLDDEQFF. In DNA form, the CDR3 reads TGCGCCAGCAGCTTGGACGATGAGCAGTTCTTC.

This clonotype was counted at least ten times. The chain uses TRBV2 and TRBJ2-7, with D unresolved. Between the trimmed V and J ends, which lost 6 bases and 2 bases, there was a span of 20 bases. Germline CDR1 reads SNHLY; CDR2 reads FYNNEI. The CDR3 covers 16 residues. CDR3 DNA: TGTGCCAGCAGCGGATCCCCCCGGAGTGTAACCTACGAGCAGTACTTC. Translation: CASSGSPRSVTYEQYF.

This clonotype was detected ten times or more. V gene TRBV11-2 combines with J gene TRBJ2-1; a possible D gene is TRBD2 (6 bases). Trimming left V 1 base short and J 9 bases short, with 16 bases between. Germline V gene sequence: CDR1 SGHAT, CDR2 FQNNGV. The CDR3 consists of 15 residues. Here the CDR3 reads CASSLGTTPFSEQFF. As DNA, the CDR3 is TGTGCCAGCAGCTTAGGGACTACCCCTTTTAGTGAGCAGTTCTTC.

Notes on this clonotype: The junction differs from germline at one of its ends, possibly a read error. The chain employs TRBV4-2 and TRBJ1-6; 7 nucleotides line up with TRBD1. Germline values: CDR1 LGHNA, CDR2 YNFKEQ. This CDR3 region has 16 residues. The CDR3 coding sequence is TGTGCCAACAGCCAAGACCCTCGACAGGGTCGTTCACCCCTCCACTTT. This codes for CANSQDPRQGRSPLHF.

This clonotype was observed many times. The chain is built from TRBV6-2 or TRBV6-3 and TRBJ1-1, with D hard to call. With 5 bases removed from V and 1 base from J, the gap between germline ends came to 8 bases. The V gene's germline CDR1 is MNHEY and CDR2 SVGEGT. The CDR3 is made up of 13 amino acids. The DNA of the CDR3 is TGTGCCAGCAGTGAATTCAAGAACACTGAAGCTTTCTTT. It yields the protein CASSEFKNTEAFF.

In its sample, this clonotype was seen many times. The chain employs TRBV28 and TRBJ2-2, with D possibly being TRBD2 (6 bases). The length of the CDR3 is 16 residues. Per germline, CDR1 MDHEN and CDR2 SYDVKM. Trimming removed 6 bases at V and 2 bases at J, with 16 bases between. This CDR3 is CASRPGVRSNTGELFF. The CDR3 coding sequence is TGTGCCAGCAGGCCGGGGGTTAGATCCAACACCGGGGAGCTGTTTTTT.

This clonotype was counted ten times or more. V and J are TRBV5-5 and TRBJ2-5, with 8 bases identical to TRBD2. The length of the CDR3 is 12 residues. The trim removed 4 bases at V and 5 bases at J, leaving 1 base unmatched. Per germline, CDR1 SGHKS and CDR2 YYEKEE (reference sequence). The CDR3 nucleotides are TGTGCCAGCAGCGGCGGGAGGGAGACCCAGTACTTC. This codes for CASSGGRETQYF. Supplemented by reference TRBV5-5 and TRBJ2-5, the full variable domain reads DAGVTQSPTHLIKTRGQQVTLRCSPISGHKSVSWYQQVLGQGPQFIFQYYEKEERGRGNFPDRFSARQFPNYSSELNVNALLLGDSALYLCASSGGRETQYFGPGTRLLVL.

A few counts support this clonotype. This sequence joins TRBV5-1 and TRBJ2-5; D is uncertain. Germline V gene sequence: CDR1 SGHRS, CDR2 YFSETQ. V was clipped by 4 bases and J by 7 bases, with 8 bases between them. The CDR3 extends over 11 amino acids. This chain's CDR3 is CASSMPRTQYF. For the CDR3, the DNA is TGCGCCAGCAGCATGCCGCGGACCCAGTACTTC.